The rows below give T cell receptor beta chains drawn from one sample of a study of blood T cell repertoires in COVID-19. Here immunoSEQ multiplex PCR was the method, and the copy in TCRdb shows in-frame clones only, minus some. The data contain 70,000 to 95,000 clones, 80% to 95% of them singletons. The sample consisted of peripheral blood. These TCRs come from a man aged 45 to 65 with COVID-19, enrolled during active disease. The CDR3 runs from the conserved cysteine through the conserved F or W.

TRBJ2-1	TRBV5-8	CASSLTSGRHNEQFF
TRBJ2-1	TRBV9	CASSVASFSSYNEQFF
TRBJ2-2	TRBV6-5	CASSLRNTGELFF
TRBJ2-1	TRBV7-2	CASSLMQGVSNEQFF
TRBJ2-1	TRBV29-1	CSADRGGRRPYSYNEQFF
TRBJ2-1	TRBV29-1	CSVWTSNEQFF
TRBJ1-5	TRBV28	CASSPPGGLGNQPQHF
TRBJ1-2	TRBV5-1	CASSLETGTDGYTF
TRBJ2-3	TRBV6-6	CASSPSSGNPGGTQYF
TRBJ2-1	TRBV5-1	CASSLAGAYNEQFF
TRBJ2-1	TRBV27	CASSPHRLAGGGEQFF
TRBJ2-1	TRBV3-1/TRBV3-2	CASSQEGGSSYNEQFF
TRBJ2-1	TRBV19	CASSIFIPTGPLGNEQFF